A selection of T cell receptor beta chains follows, all from one sample in a study of cytotoxic CD8 clonotypes in ibrutinib-treated CLL. Sequenced by immunoSEQ multiplex PCR; TCRdb stores in-frame clones only, minus some. Of 200,000 or so clones in the sample, 70% to 75% were seen once. This sample comprised PBMCs, obtained after 12 months of ibrutinib treatment. These receptors all come from a human donor with chronic lymphocytic leukemia. Both conserved end residues are part of each CDR3. The order of the fields is V gene, D gene, clone size, J gene, CDR3 DNA, CDR3 protein. D genes are given only for firm matches. Expanded clones get a size class; other rows say once, few or many, or leave the size out.

v_call: TRBV25-1
d_call: NA
clone_size: few
j_call: TRBJ1-2
cdr3_nt: TGTGCCAGCAGTGACTCCCGAATAGGCAGCGGCTACACCTTC
cdr3_aa: CASSDSRIGSGYTF

v_call: TRBV6-5
d_call: NA
clone_size: once
j_call: TRBJ1-2
cdr3_nt: TGTGCCAGCAGTAGGTATAGGACAGCCTATGGCTACACCTTC
cdr3_aa: CASSRYRTAYGYTF

v_call: TRBV30
d_call: TRBD1
clone_size: once
j_call: TRBJ1-5
cdr3_nt: TGTGCCTGGAGTGGAGGGCAGGGGGCGGTTCAGCCCCAGCATTTT
cdr3_aa: CAWSGGQGAVQPQHF

v_call: TRBV30
d_call: NA
clone_size: NA
j_call: TRBJ2-3
cdr3_nt: TGTGCCTGGGGAACTAGCACAGATACGCAGTATTTT
cdr3_aa: CAWGTSTDTQYF

v_call: TRBV9
d_call: NA
clone_size: few
j_call: TRBJ1-2
cdr3_nt: TGTGCCAGCAGCGTTGGGCCTTCCCATGGCTACACCTTC
cdr3_aa: CASSVGPSHGYTF

v_call: TRBV28
d_call: TRBD1
clone_size: NA
j_call: TRBJ1-2
cdr3_nt: TGTGCCAGCACCCGGGGACAGGGGGGGAATGGCTACACCTTC
cdr3_aa: CASTRGQGGNGYTF

v_call: TRBV30
d_call: NA
clone_size: few
j_call: TRBJ1-1
cdr3_nt: TGTGCCTGGAGTAGCAGGGGAATGGGCACTGAAGCTTTCTTT
cdr3_aa: CAWSSRGMGTEAFF

v_call: TRBV11-3
d_call: NA
clone_size: few
j_call: TRBJ1-2
cdr3_nt: TGTGCCAGCAGCACTTATGGTCTTGGGAATTCTAACTATGGCTACACCTTC
cdr3_aa: CASSTYGLGNSNYGYTF

v_call: TRBV19
d_call: NA
clone_size: NA
j_call: TRBJ2-7
cdr3_nt: TGTGCCAGTGGCTTGGCAGGTTTTTCCTACGAGCAGTACTTC
cdr3_aa: CASGLAGFSYEQYF

v_call: TRBV18
d_call: NA
clone_size: NA
j_call: TRBJ1-1
cdr3_nt: TGTGCCAGCTTGGTAAGACAGGACACTGAAGCTTTCTTT
cdr3_aa: CASLVRQDTEAFF

v_call: TRBV9
d_call: NA
clone_size: NA
j_call: TRBJ1-1
cdr3_nt: TGTGCCAGCAGCGACCAACAGGGCCTAAACACTGAAGCTTTCTTT
cdr3_aa: CASSDQQGLNTEAFF

v_call: TRBV30
d_call: NA
clone_size: NA
j_call: TRBJ1-3
cdr3_nt: TGTGCCTGGACTGGACCGGTCTCTGGAAACACCATATATTTT
cdr3_aa: CAWTGPVSGNTIYF

v_call: TRBV7-9
d_call: TRBD1
clone_size: NA
j_call: TRBJ1-5
cdr3_nt: TGTGCCAGCAGTTATCAGGGGGATCAGCCCCAGCATTTT
cdr3_aa: CASSYQGDQPQHF

v_call: TRBV13
d_call: TRBD1
clone_size: NA
j_call: TRBJ1-1
cdr3_nt: TGTGCCGGTAGAGGGGACAGGGCCACTGAAGCTTTCTTT
cdr3_aa: CAGRGDRATEAFF

v_call: TRBV4-1
d_call: NA
clone_size: NA
j_call: TRBJ1-4
cdr3_nt: TGCGCCAGCAGCCAATCTCGGGGACTGTTTTTT
cdr3_aa: CASSQSRGLFF

v_call: TRBV29-1
d_call: TRBD2
clone_size: NA
j_call: TRBJ2-3
cdr3_nt: TGCAGCGTAGCCCGGGAGGGGTCGGTCCAAGATACGCAGTATTTT
cdr3_aa: CSVAREGSVQDTQYF

v_call: TRBV5-1
d_call: TRBD1
clone_size: few
j_call: TRBJ1-6
cdr3_nt: TGCGCCAGCGGGGACGGGACAGGGAGTTCACCCCTCCACTTT
cdr3_aa: CASGDGTGSSPLHF

v_call: TRBV2
d_call: NA
clone_size: once
j_call: TRBJ1-2
cdr3_nt: TGTGCCAGCAGGCAACAGGGTCACAACTATGGCTACACCTTC
cdr3_aa: CASRQQGHNYGYTF

v_call: TRBV2
d_call: NA
clone_size: NA
j_call: TRBJ2-7
cdr3_nt: TGTGCCAGCAGTGGTGCCATTAAGTGGGACGAGCAGTACTTC
cdr3_aa: CASSGAIKWDEQYF

v_call: TRBV7-3
d_call: NA
clone_size: NA
j_call: TRBJ2-1
cdr3_nt: TGTGCCAGCAGCCCCGCCTCCGGGTGGGACTTCCATGAGCAGTTCTTC
cdr3_aa: CASSPASGWDFHEQFF

v_call: TRBV6-5
d_call: NA
clone_size: NA
j_call: TRBJ2-7
cdr3_nt: TGTGCCAGCAGTTTTTATGGCAGCACCTACGAGCAGTACTTC
cdr3_aa: CASSFYGSTYEQYF

v_call: TRBV5-6
d_call: NA
clone_size: NA
j_call: TRBJ1-1
cdr3_nt: TGTGCCAGCAGCTCGTCGAGGGTGGCTTTCTTT
cdr3_aa: CASSSSRVAFF

v_call: TRBV5-5
d_call: NA
clone_size: NA
j_call: TRBJ2-7
cdr3_nt: TGTGCCAGCAGCTTGGGCCTCTTAGGGGGGCAGTACTTC
cdr3_aa: CASSLGLLGGQYF

v_call: TRBV6-5
d_call: TRBD1
clone_size: NA
j_call: TRBJ2-7
cdr3_nt: TGTGCCAGCAGTGAAGGTTGGGACAGGGGACGCAACTTC
cdr3_aa: CASSEGWDRGRNF

v_call: TRBV7-2
d_call: NA
clone_size: NA
j_call: TRBJ2-5
cdr3_nt: TGTGCCAGCAGCCCCGGCCGGGGAGAGACCCAGTACTTC
cdr3_aa: CASSPGRGETQYF

v_call: TRBV30
d_call: NA
clone_size: NA
j_call: TRBJ2-7
cdr3_nt: TGTGCCTGGAGTCCCTCTAAGGGGCTCCACGAGCAGTACTTC
cdr3_aa: CAWSPSKGLHEQYF

v_call: TRBV5-1
d_call: TRBD1
clone_size: NA
j_call: TRBJ2-2
cdr3_nt: TGCGCCAGCAGCTGGGGACAGGGTACCGGGGAGCTGTTTTTT
cdr3_aa: CASSWGQGTGELFF

v_call: TRBV30
d_call: NA
clone_size: few
j_call: TRBJ1-2
cdr3_nt: TGTGCCTGGATACGTGATTTTCCCAGATATGGCTACACCTTC
cdr3_aa: CAWIRDFPRYGYTF

v_call: TRBV5-4
d_call: TRBD1
clone_size: NA
j_call: TRBJ2-2
cdr3_nt: TGTGCCAGCAGCTCAACCGGGACAGTGGAGCTGTTTTTT
cdr3_aa: CASSSTGTVELFF

v_call: TRBV4-1
d_call: TRBD1
clone_size: few
j_call: TRBJ1-2
cdr3_nt: TGCGCCAGCAGCCTATCTGGGACAGTCTATGGCTACACCTTC
cdr3_aa: CASSLSGTVYGYTF

v_call: TRBV6-5
d_call: NA
clone_size: NA
j_call: TRBJ1-4
cdr3_nt: TGTGCCAGCAGTTACGGGGCTATGGGGGTGGTGTTTTTT
cdr3_aa: CASSYGAMGVVFF

v_call: TRBV5-1
d_call: NA
clone_size: NA
j_call: TRBJ1-1
cdr3_nt: TGCGCCAGCAGCTTGGATCTGGTCTTAACTGAAGCTTTCTTT
cdr3_aa: CASSLDLVLTEAFF

v_call: TRBV27
d_call: TRBD1
clone_size: NA
j_call: TRBJ1-4
cdr3_nt: TGTGCCAGCAGTTTAAAAAGGGGGCGAGGTGAAAAACTGTTTTTT
cdr3_aa: CASSLKRGRGEKLFF

v_call: TRBV28
d_call: NA
clone_size: NA
j_call: TRBJ1-5
cdr3_nt: TGTGCCAGCAGTCCCCCAGGGAAGTACGGCAATCAGCCCCAGCATTTT
cdr3_aa: CASSPPGKYGNQPQHF

v_call: TRBV7-3
d_call: TRBD1
clone_size: NA
j_call: TRBJ2-2
cdr3_nt: TGTGCCAGCAGCTTAAACGTCCCTTTGGGACAGGAGAACACCGGGGAGCTGTTTTTT
cdr3_aa: CASSLNVPLGQENTGELFF

v_call: TRBV30
d_call: NA
clone_size: NA
j_call: TRBJ1-5
cdr3_nt: TGTGCCTGGAGTCAAGGGTATCTTCAGCCCCAGCATTTT
cdr3_aa: CAWSQGYLQPQHF

v_call: TRBV29-1
d_call: NA
clone_size: NA
j_call: TRBJ1-1
cdr3_nt: TGCAGCGTTGTTTCCGGGATGAACACTGAAGCTTTCTTT
cdr3_aa: CSVVSGMNTEAFF

v_call: TRBV6-4
d_call: TRBD1
clone_size: NA
j_call: TRBJ1-2
cdr3_nt: TGTGCCAGCAGTCAGGACAGGGCAGCTAACTATGGCTACACCTTC
cdr3_aa: CASSQDRAANYGYTF

v_call: TRBV27
d_call: TRBD1
clone_size: NA
j_call: TRBJ1-1
cdr3_nt: TGTGCCAGCAGTTCGCGACAGGGCGGCACTGAAGCTTTCTTT
cdr3_aa: CASSSRQGGTEAFF

v_call: TRBV25-1
d_call: NA
clone_size: NA
j_call: TRBJ2-5
cdr3_nt: TGTGCCAGCAGTGAGGGGCAGTCCAAAGAGACCCAGTACTTC
cdr3_aa: CASSEGQSKETQYF

v_call: TRBV4-2
d_call: NA
clone_size: once
j_call: TRBJ2-3
cdr3_nt: TGTGCCAGCAGCCGGACGGTTGGAGATACGCAGTATTTT
cdr3_aa: CASSRTVGDTQYF

v_call: TRBV28
d_call: NA
clone_size: NA
j_call: TRBJ1-2
cdr3_nt: TGTGCCAGCAGTTCCAGGACAGCCTATGGCTACACCTTC
cdr3_aa: CASSSRTAYGYTF

v_call: TRBV11-3
d_call: NA
clone_size: NA
j_call: TRBJ2-7
cdr3_nt: TGTGCCAGCAGCGTAGCTATGGGACTCGAGCAGTACTTC
cdr3_aa: CASSVAMGLEQYF

v_call: TRBV6-5
d_call: NA
clone_size: NA
j_call: TRBJ1-1
cdr3_nt: TGTGCCAGCACCCTCCGGCATCGGAGCACTGAAGCTTTCTTT
cdr3_aa: CASTLRHRSTEAFF

v_call: TRBV5-4
d_call: TRBD2
clone_size: NA
j_call: TRBJ2-7
cdr3_nt: TGTGCCAGCAGCAGAATACTTAGCGGGAGCTACGAGCAGTACTTC
cdr3_aa: CASSRILSGSYEQYF

v_call: TRBV4-2
d_call: NA
clone_size: NA
j_call: TRBJ2-2
cdr3_nt: TGTGCCAGCAGCCAAGGGCCCCGAGGGGCCGGTAGCAACACCGGGGAGCTGTTTTTT
cdr3_aa: CASSQGPRGAGSNTGELFF

v_call: TRBV13
d_call: NA
clone_size: few
j_call: TRBJ2-1
cdr3_nt: TGTGCCAGCAGCTTAGGACAGACTAGCAATGAGCAGTTCTTC
cdr3_aa: CASSLGQTSNEQFF

v_call: TRBV5-1
d_call: TRBD1
clone_size: NA
j_call: TRBJ2-7
cdr3_nt: TGCGCCAGCAGCCCAATCCGGGACAGGGCTGCATCCGAGCAGTACTTC
cdr3_aa: CASSPIRDRAASEQYF

v_call: TRBV4-1
d_call: NA
clone_size: once
j_call: TRBJ2-3
cdr3_nt: TGCGCCAGCAGTCCAGAGGGGGGGCCTAGCACAGATACGCAGTATTTT
cdr3_aa: CASSPEGGPSTDTQYF

v_call: TRBV7-2
d_call: TRBD2
clone_size: NA
j_call: TRBJ2-7
cdr3_nt: TGTGCCAGCAGCATGGGACTAGCGGGTTCCTACGAGCAGTACTTC
cdr3_aa: CASSMGLAGSYEQYF

v_call: TRBV28
d_call: NA
clone_size: NA
j_call: TRBJ1-2
cdr3_nt: TGTGCCAGCAGTTTCAGGGACTATGGCTACACCTTC
cdr3_aa: CASSFRDYGYTF

v_call: TRBV6-8
d_call: NA
clone_size: NA
j_call: TRBJ2-3
cdr3_nt: TGTGCCAGCAGTTCCTGGACAGACGGCACAGATACGCAGTATTTT
cdr3_aa: CASSSWTDGTDTQYF

v_call: TRBV29-1
d_call: TRBD1
clone_size: NA
j_call: TRBJ2-7
cdr3_nt: TGCAGCGTTGAAGGCGGGACAGGGGGCTGGAACTACGAGCAGTACTTC
cdr3_aa: CSVEGGTGGWNYEQYF

v_call: TRBV18
d_call: NA
clone_size: once
j_call: TRBJ1-1
cdr3_nt: TGTGCCAGCTCACATGGACAGAACTATGAAGCTTTCTTT
cdr3_aa: CASSHGQNYEAFF

v_call: TRBV19
d_call: TRBD2
clone_size: NA
j_call: TRBJ2-2
cdr3_nt: TGTGCCAGTAGGGGCGGGAGAAGTGACACCGGGGAGCTGTTTTTT
cdr3_aa: CASRGGRSDTGELFF

v_call: TRBV7-6
d_call: NA
clone_size: NA
j_call: TRBJ2-7
cdr3_nt: TGTGCCAGCAGCGCACTCTCGGGGTCCTACGAGCAGTACTTC
cdr3_aa: CASSALSGSYEQYF

v_call: TRBV19
d_call: NA
clone_size: NA
j_call: TRBJ1-2
cdr3_nt: TGTGCCAGTATGGGGTTAGGACGGGGTGCCTATGGCTACACCTTC
cdr3_aa: CASMGLGRGAYGYTF

v_call: TRBV5-4
d_call: NA
clone_size: NA
j_call: TRBJ1-3
cdr3_nt: TGTGCCAGCAGCCCGGCATCTGGAAACACCATATATTTT
cdr3_aa: CASSPASGNTIYF

v_call: TRBV18
d_call: NA
clone_size: few
j_call: TRBJ1-2
cdr3_nt: TGTGCCAGCTCACCCCAGAGCGACCTCTCGGGTGGCTACACCTTC
cdr3_aa: CASSPQSDLSGGYTF

v_call: TRBV5-1
d_call: TRBD1
clone_size: few
j_call: TRBJ2-4
cdr3_nt: TGCGCCAGCAGCTTGGGACAGGGTATTTCCAAAAACATTCAGTACTTC
cdr3_aa: CASSLGQGISKNIQYF